The 23 T cell receptor beta chains given below trace back to one sample, sequenced in a study of OX40 agonist ivuxolimab in advanced cancers. Produced via immunoSEQ multiplex PCR; TCRdb's table is partial and in-frame only. The sample shows fewer than 65,000 clones, around 93% of them seen only once. Sequencing used CD4+ or CD8+ T cells sorted from blood, obtained in a trial of the OX40 agonist ivuxolimab. Source of these receptors: an adult with an advanced solid tumor such as melanoma, head and neck, liver or kidney cancer.

The V gene is TRBV2, the J gene TRBJ2-3; the match to TRBD2 covers 15 bases. Trimming removed 8 bases from V and 4 bases from J; junction bases left unmatched: 4. Per germline, CDR1 SNHLY and CDR2 FYNNEI. This CDR3 is built from 15 residues. Here the CDR3 DNA reads TGTGCCAGCGGACTAGCGGGGGGGACGGCAGATACGCAGTATTTT. This gives the protein CASGLAGGTADTQYF.

This chain links TRBV4-1 with TRBJ2-3; 8 positions match TRBD1. V dropped 3 bases and J dropped 3; count of bases not matched to a gene: 11. The CDR3 length is 17 residues. Germline CDR1 MGHRA, CDR2 YSYEKL. The CDR3: CASSQPGQVLWTDTQYF. CDR3 coding DNA: TGCGCCAGCAGCCAGCCGGGACAGGTACTCTGGACAGATACGCAGTATTTT.

The V and J genes are TRBV28 and TRBJ1-6; D perhaps matches TRBD1 (6 bases). V dropped 7 bases and J dropped 9 bases, with 16 bases sitting between them. The CDR3 spans 14 residues. The germline V gene has CDR1 MDHEN and CDR2 SYDVKM. CDR3 protein: CASNKGGLGSPLHF. The DNA of the CDR3 is TGTGCCAGCAACAAGGGGGGGCTGGGTTCACCCCTCCACTTT.

V is TRBV19 and J is TRBJ2-1; D gene unclear. CDR1 is LNHDA, CDR2 SQIVND, per germline (reference sequence). The V and J ends lost 3 bases and 1 base respectively, with 13 bases between them. The CDR3 covers 16 residues. CDR3 sequence: CASSMQEKRSYNEQFF. The DNA for the CDR3 is TGTGCCAGTAGTATGCAGGAAAAACGGTCCTACAATGAGCAGTTCTTC.

CDR3 amino acids: CASGPQRGGFNEQFF. The DNA for the CDR3 is TGTGCCAGCGGACCCCAGCGGGGTGGATTCAATGAGCAGTTCTTC. V is TRBV7-8 and J is TRBJ2-1; 7 bases line up with TRBD2. The length of the CDR3 is 15 residues. After removal of 8 bases from V and 6 bases from J, the junction contained 13 bases not matched to a gene. Germline CDR1 reads SGHVS; CDR2 reads FQNEAQ.

V and J are TRBV19 and TRBJ1-2; no clear D. This CDR3 has 14 residues. V lost 1 base to trimming and J lost 5 bases, with 11 bases between them. The germline CDR1 and CDR2 sequences are LNHDA and SQIVND (reference sequence). DNA for the CDR3: TGTGCCAGTAGTATAGGGCCGGCAGAGTATGGCTACACCTTC. It translates to CASSIGPAEYGYTF. Supplemented by reference TRBV19 and TRBJ1-2, the full variable domain reads DGGITQSPKYLFRKEGQNVTLSCEQNLNHDAMYWYRQDPGQGLRLIYYSQIVNDFQKGDIAEGYSVSREKKESFPLTVTSAQKNPTAFYLCASSIGPAEYGYTFGSGTRLTVV.

J is TRBJ1-5 and V is TRBV12-5, with D unresolved. The length of the CDR3 is 15 residues. Trimming stripped 0 bases from V and 16 bases from J, with 22 bases between. CDR1 and CDR2 (germline): LGHNT, FRNRAP. CDR3 nucleotides: TGTGCTAGTGGTTTGGTATTCCGTCCCGAAGGGCTATACCATTTT. Protein sequence: CASGLVFRPEGLYHF.

This clone was found once. The V gene is TRBV18, the J gene TRBJ1-4; no definite D call. CDR3 length equals 20 residues. CDR1 and CDR2 from the germline V gene are KGHSH and LQKENI. V lost 2 bases, J lost 0 bases, and 22 bases lay in between. This chain's CDR3 is CASSPGDGWSSAATNEKLFF. CDR3 DNA sequence: TGTGCCAGCTCACCAGGTGATGGTTGGAGCAGCGCTGCAACTAATGAAAAACTGTTTTTT.

This chain joins TRBV19 and TRBJ2-5; D might be TRBD2 (6 bases). V lost 2 bases, J lost 3 bases, and 7 bases lay in between. The germline gives CDR1 LNHDA, CDR2 SQIVND (reference sequence). The CDR3 contains 13 residues. CDR3 sequence reads: CASSIIAEETQYF. The CDR3 DNA sequence: TGTGCCAGTAGTATAATAGCGGAAGAGACCCAGTACTTC.

The chain combines TRBV5-4 with TRBJ1-4; the match to TRBD1 covers 8 bases. With V trimmed by 0 bases and J by 7 bases, 5 bases remained unmatched. Per the germline V gene, CDR1 is SGHNT and CDR2 is YYREEE (reference sequence). The CDR3 sequence is 15 residues long. The CDR3 nucleotides read TGTGCCAGCAGCTTGGCTGACAGGGGTGTTGAAAAACTGTTTTTT. It is translated as CASSLADRGVEKLFF.

This clone was counted once. This chain connects TRBV11-2 to TRBJ2-5, with no clear D. Germline V gene lookup returns CDR1 SGHAT and CDR2 FQNNGV. The ends were cut back, 4 bases at V and 5 bases at J, with 8 bases in the middle. This CDR3 has 12 amino acids. The CDR3 DNA is TGTGCCAGCAGCTGGATCCAGGAGACCCAGTACTTC. It yields the protein CASSWIQETQYF. Looking up the rest from reference TRBV11-2 and TRBJ2-5 gives the full variable domain: EAGVAQSPRYKIIEKRQSVAFWCNPISGHATLYWYQQILGQGPKLLIQFQNNGVVDDSQLPKDRFSAERLKGVDSTLKIQPAKLEDSAVYLCASSWIQETQYFGPGTRLLVL.

The V and J genes are TRBV7-8 and TRBJ1-2; 8 nucleotides agree with TRBD1. The CDR3 sequence is 16 residues long. V lost 1 base and J lost 5; bases outside the gene matches: 9. CDR1 SGHVS and CDR2 FQNEAQ come from the germline V gene. The CDR3 DNA sequence: TGTGCCAGCAGCTTAGGTCCCGGACAGGGAGAGTATGGCTACACCTTC. Translation: CASSLGPGQGEYGYTF. The full variable domain, completed using reference TRBV7-8 and TRBJ1-2, is GAGVSQSPRYKVAKRGQDVALRCDPISGHVSLFWYQQALGQGPEFLTYFQNEAQLDKSGLPSDRFFAERPEGSVSTLKIQRTQQEDSAVYLCASSLGPGQGEYGYTFGSGTRLTVV.

The rearrangement links TRBV27 to TRBJ2-2, with 9 bases lining up with TRBD1. The CDR3 totals 16 residues. Germline values: CDR1 MNHEY, CDR2 SMNVEV (reference sequence). Trimming took 5 bases from V and 4 from J; bases not matched to a gene: 8. DNA for the CDR3: TGTGCCAGCAGTCCACTGGGACAGGGCGTCACCGGGGAGCTGTTTTTT. Translation: CASSPLGQGVTGELFF.

This sequence joins TRBV25-1 and TRBJ1-4; 7 bases align to TRBD1. The V gene end was trimmed by 4 bases and the J gene end by 8 bases; junction bases not matched to a gene: 10. Per germline, CDR1 MGHDK and CDR2 SYGVNS. The CDR3 is 15 amino acids. The CDR3 DNA reads TGTGCCAGCAGTGCGCCACAGGGGAGGAAAGAAAAACTGTTTTTT. This translates into CASSAPQGRKEKLFF.

This chain joins TRBV30 and TRBJ1-1, with TRBD1 matching over 10 bases. With 4 bases clipped from V and 2 bases from J, the junction kept 10 bases outside the gene matches. The CDR3 extends over 16 amino acids. Germline V gene lookup returns CDR1 GTSNPN and CDR2 SVGIG (reference sequence). The CDR3 protein is CAWMATWDRGNTEAFF. The CDR3 DNA reads as TGTGCCTGGATGGCAACTTGGGACAGGGGAAACACTGAAGCTTTCTTT.

The rearrangement uses TRBV6-1 and TRBJ2-1; TRBD1 or TRBD2 may be the D gene (6 bases each). Trimming removed 2 bases at V and 1 base at J, with 9 bases between. The CDR3 is made up of 15 amino acids. Germline CDR1 and CDR2: MNHNS and SASEGT. CDR3 sequence (DNA): TGTGCCAGCAGTGAACGGGGGCTATCCTACAATGAGCAGTTCTTC. Translated, it gives CASSERGLSYNEQFF.

The V and J genes are TRBV14 and TRBJ1-1; possible D gene TRBD1, 5 bases. From germline, CDR1 is SGHDN and CDR2 FVKESK. The CDR3 extends over 13 amino acids. V was trimmed by 1 base and J by 10 bases, leaving 13 bases between them. This chain's CDR3 is CASSQVSQGGAFF. CDR3 in DNA: TGTGCCAGCAGCCAAGTAAGCCAGGGAGGAGCTTTCTTT.

The rearrangement links TRBV9 to TRBJ2-1; 7 positions match TRBD2. This CDR3 region has 14 residues. The J segment lost 4 bases and the V segment lost 3 bases, leaving 4 bases of the junction unmatched. Germline CDR1 is SGDLS and CDR2 is YYNGEE. In DNA form, the CDR3 reads TGTGCCAGCAGCGCCAAAGCGGGATACAATGAGCAGTTCTTC. Its translation: CASSAKAGYNEQFF.

The chain employs TRBV9 and TRBJ1-5; 8 bases line up with TRBD1. The CDR3 runs to 15 residues. Losses at the gene ends were 5 bases for V and 2 bases for J; bases not matched to a gene: 6. Per the germline V gene, CDR1 is SGDLS and CDR2 is YYNGEE. The CDR3 bases are TGTGCCAGCAGTGAGGGACAGGTTGGCAATCAGCCCCAGCATTTT. Protein product: CASSEGQVGNQPQHF. Combining the CDR3 with reference TRBV9 and TRBJ1-5 gives the whole variable domain DSGVTQTPKHLITATGQRVTLRCSPRSGDLSVYWYQQSLDQGLQFLIQYYNGEERAKGNILERFSAQQFPDLHSELNLSSLELGDSALYFCASSEGQVGNQPQHFGDGTRLSIL.

Remarks on this clone: This same CDR3 is encoded by further DNA sequences in the sample. The chain links TRBV6-5 to TRBJ1-1, with TRBD1 matching 8 bases. Germline CDR1 MNHEY, CDR2 SVGAGI. The CDR3 length is 15 residues. J was trimmed by 1 base and V by 0 bases; bases with no gene match: 1. The CDR3 sequence is CASSYSGTGNTEAFF. The DNA for the CDR3 is TGTGCCAGCAGTTACTCGGGGACAGGGAACACTGAAGCTTTCTTT.

The chain recombines TRBV7-9 with TRBJ1-1; no firm D call. Trimming removed 5 bases at V and 9 bases at J, with 16 bases between. CDR3 length: 13 amino acids. Germline CDR1 is SEHNR and CDR2 is FQNEAQ (reference sequence). CDR3 loop: CASSQTPNAQAFF. The CDR3 bases are TGTGCCAGCAGCCAGACACCTAACGCCCAAGCTTTCTTT.

V gene TRBV4-2 combines with J gene TRBJ2-1; maybe TRBD1 (6 bases). The CDR3 consists of 13 residues. V shed 1 base and J shed 9 bases, with 10 bases lying between them. Germline CDR1 and CDR2: LGHNA and YNFKEQ. CDR3 nucleotides: TGTGCCAGCAGCCAAGGGGGGCGGATTGAGCAGTTCTTC. This gives the protein CASSQGGRIEQFF.

In DNA, the CDR3 is TGTGCCAGCAGCCTCCACACAACGGGGTACAATGAGCAGTTCTTC. This gives the protein CASSLHTTGYNEQFF. The chain is built from TRBV13 and TRBJ2-1, with a weak D call TRBD2 (5 bases). The V gene's germline CDR1 is PRHDT and CDR2 FYEKMQ (reference sequence). There are 15 residues in the CDR3. Trimming pared 5 bases from V and 4 bases from J, leaving 15 bases between.